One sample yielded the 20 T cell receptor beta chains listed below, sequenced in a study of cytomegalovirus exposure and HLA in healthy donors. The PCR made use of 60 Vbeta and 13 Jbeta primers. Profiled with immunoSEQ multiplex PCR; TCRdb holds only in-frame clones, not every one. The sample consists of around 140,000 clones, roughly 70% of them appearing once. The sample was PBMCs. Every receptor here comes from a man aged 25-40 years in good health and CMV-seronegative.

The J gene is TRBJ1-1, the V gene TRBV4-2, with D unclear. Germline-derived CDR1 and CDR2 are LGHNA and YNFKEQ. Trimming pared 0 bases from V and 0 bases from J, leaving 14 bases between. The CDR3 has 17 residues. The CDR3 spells CASSQDGRATMNTEAFF. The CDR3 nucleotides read TGTGCCAGCAGCCAAGATGGGAGGGCGACGATGAACACTGAAGCTTTCTTT.

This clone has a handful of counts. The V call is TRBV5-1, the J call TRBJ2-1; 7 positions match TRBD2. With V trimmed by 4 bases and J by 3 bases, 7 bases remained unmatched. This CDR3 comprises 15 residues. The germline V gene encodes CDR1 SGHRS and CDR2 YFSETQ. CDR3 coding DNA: TGCGCCAGCAGCCTACCACCGGGGGGCTACAATGAGCAGTTCTTC. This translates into CASSLPPGGYNEQFF.

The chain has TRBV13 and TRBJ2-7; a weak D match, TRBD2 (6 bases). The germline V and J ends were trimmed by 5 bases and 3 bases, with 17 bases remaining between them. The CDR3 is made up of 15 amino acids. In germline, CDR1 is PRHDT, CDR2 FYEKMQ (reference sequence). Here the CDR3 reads CASSPGGGGNYEQYF. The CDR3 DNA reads TGTGCCAGCAGCCCCGGGGGTGGGGGGAACTACGAGCAGTACTTC.

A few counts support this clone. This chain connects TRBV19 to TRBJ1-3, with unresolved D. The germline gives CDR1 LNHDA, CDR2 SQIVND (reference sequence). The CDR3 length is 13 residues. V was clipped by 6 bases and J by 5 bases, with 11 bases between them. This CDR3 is CASRSRGRNTIYF. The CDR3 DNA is TGTGCCAGTAGATCCCGGGGAAGAAACACCATATATTTT.

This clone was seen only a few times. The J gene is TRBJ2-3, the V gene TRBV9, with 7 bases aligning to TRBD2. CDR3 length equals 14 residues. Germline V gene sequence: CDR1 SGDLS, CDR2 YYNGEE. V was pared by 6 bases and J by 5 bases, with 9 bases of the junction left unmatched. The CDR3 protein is CASTSSQRGDTQYF. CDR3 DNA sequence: TGTGCCAGCACCTCCTCCCAGCGGGGAGATACGCAGTATTTT.

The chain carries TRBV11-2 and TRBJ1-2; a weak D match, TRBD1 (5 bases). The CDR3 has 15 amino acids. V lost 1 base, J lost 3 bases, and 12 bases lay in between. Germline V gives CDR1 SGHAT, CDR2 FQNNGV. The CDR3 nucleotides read TGTGCCAGCAGCTTAGGGAGGGGCCGGTACTATGGCTACACCTTC. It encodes CASSLGRGRYYGYTF. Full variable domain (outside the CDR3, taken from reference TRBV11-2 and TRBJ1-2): EAGVAQSPRYKIIEKRQSVAFWCNPISGHATLYWYQQILGQGPKLLIQFQNNGVVDDSQLPKDRFSAERLKGVDSTLKIQPAKLEDSAVYLCASSLGRGRYYGYTFGSGTRLTVV.

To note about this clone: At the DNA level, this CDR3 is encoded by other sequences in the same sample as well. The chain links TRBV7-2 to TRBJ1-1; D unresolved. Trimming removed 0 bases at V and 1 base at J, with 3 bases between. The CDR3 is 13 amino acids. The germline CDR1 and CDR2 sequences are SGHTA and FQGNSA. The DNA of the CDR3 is TGTGCCAGCAGCTTAGCCAGGAACACTGAAGCTTTCTTT. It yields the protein CASSLARNTEAFF.

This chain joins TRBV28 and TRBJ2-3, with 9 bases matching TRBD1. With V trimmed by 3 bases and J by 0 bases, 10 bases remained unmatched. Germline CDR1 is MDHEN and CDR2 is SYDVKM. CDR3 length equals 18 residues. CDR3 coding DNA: TGTGCCAGCAGTTTCGGGACAGGGTTAGGTTCTAGCACAGATACGCAGTATTTT. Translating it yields CASSFGTGLGSSTDTQYF.

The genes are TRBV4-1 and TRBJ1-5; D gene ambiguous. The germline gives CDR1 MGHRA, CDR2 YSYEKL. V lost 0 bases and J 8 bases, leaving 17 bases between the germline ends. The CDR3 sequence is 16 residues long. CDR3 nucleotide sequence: TGCGCCAGCAGCCAAGATGAGCCAACCCCCGGGGAGCCCCAGCATTTT. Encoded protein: CASSQDEPTPGEPQHF.

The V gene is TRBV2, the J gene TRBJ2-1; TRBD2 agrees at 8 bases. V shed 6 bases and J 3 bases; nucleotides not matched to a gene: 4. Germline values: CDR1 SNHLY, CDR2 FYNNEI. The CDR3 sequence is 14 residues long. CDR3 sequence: CASSPGGGYNEQFF. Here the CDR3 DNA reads TGTGCCAGCAGCCCGGGGGGGGGCTACAATGAGCAGTTCTTC.

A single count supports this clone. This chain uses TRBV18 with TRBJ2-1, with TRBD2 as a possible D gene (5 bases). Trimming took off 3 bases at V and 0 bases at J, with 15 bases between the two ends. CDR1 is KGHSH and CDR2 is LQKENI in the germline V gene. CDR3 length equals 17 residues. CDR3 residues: CASSPTDSANSYNEQFF. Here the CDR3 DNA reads TGTGCCAGCTCACCGACGGATAGCGCGAACTCCTACAATGAGCAGTTCTTC.

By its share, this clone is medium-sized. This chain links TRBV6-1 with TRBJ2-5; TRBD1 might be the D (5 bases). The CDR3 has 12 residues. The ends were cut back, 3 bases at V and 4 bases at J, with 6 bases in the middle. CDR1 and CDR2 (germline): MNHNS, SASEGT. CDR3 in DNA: TGTGCCAGCAGTGAGGGGCGAGAGACCCAGTACTTC. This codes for CASSEGRETQYF.

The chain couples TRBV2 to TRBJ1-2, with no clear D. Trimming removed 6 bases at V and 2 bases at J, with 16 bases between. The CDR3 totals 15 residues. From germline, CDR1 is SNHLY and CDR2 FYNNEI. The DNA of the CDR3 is TGTGCCAGCAGCCTCCTCCAGGCGGGAAACTATGGCTACACCTTC. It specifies CASSLLQAGNYGYTF.

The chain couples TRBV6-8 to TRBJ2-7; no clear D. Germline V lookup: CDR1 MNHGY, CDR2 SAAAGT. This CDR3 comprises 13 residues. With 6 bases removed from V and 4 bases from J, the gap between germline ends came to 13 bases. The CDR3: CASSRPRKYEQYF. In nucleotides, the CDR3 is TGTGCCAGCAGCCGCCCGCGGAAGTACGAGCAGTACTTC.

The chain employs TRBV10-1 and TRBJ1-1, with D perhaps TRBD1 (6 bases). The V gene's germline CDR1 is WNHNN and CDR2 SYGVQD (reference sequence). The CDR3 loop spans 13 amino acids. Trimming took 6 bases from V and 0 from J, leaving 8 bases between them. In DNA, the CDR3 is TGCGCCAGCAGAAGGACAGTGAACACTGAAGCTTTCTTT. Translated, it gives CASRRTVNTEAFF.

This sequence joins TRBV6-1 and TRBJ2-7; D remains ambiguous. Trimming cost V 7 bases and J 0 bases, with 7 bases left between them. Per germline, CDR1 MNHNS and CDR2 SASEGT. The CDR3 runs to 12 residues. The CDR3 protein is CASTYSSYEQYF. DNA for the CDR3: TGTGCCAGCACTTACAGCTCCTACGAGCAGTACTTC.

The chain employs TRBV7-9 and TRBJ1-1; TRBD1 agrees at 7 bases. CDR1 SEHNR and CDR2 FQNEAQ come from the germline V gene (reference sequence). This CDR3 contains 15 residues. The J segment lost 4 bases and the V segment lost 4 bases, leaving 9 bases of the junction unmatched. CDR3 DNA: TGTGCCAGCAGCTCTCGACAGGGTCGGGGCACTGAAGCTTTCTTT. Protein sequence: CASSSRQGRGTEAFF.

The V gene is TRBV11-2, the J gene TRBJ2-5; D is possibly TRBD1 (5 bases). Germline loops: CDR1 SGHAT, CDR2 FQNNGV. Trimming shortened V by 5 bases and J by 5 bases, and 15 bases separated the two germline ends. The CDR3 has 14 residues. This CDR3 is CASSPDRYGETQYF. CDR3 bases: TGTGCCAGCAGCCCCGACAGATATGGGGAGACCCAGTACTTC.

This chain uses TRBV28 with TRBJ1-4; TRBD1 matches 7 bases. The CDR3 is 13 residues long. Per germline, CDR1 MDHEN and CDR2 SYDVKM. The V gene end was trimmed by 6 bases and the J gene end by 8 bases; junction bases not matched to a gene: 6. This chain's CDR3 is CASRPTGREKLFF. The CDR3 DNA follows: TGTGCCAGCAGACCGACAGGGAGAGAAAAACTGTTTTTT.

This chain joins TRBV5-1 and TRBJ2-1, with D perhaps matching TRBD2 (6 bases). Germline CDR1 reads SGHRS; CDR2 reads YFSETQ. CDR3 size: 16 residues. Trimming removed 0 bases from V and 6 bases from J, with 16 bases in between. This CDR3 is CASSLGGGIIINEQFF. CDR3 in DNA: TGCGCCAGCAGCTTGGGTGGGGGGATTATTATCAATGAGCAGTTCTTC.